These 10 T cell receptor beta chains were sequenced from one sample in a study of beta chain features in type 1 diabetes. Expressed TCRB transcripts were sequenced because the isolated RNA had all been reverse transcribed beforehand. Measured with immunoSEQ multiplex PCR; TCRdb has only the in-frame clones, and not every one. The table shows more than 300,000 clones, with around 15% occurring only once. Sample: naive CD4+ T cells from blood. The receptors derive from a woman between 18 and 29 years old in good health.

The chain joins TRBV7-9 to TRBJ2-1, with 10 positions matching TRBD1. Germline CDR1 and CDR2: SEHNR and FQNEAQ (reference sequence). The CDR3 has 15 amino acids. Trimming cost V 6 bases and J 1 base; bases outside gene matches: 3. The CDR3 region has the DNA TGTGCCAGCAGGTTGGGACAGGGGTCCTACAATGAGCAGTTCTTC. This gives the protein CASRLGQGSYNEQFF.

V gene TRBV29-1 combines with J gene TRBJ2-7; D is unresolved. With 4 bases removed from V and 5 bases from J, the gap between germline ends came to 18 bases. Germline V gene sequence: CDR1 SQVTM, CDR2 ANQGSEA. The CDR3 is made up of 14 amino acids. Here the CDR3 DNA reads TGCAGCGTTGCCCCGTCCGCTAGAACCGACGAGCAGTACTTC. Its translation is CSVAPSARTDEQYF.

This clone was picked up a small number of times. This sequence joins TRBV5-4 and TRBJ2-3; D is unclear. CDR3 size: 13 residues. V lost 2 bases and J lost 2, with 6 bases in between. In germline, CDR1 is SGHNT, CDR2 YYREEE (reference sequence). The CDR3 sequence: CASSFANTDTQYF. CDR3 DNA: TGTGCCAGCAGCTTCGCGAACACAGATACGCAGTATTTT. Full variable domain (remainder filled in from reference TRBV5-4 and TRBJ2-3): ETGVTQSPTHLIKTRGQQVTLRCSSQSGHNTVSWYQQALGQGPQFIFQYYREEENGRGNFPPRFSGLQFPNYSSELNVNALELDDSALYLCASSFANTDTQYFGPGTRLTVL.

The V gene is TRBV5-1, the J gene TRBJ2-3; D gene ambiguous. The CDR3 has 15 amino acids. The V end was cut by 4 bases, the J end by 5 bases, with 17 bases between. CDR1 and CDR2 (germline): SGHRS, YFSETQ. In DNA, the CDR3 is TGCGCCAGCAGCGTGAGGCCGCTATCGGAAGATACGCAGTATTTT. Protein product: CASSVRPLSEDTQYF.

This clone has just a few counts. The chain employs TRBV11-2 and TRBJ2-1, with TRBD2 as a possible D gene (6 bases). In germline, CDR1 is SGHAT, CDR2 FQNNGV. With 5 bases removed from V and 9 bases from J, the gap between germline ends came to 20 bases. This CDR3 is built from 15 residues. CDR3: CASSPGTRGASEQFF. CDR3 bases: TGTGCCAGCAGCCCCGGGACTCGGGGAGCAAGTGAGCAGTTCTTC.

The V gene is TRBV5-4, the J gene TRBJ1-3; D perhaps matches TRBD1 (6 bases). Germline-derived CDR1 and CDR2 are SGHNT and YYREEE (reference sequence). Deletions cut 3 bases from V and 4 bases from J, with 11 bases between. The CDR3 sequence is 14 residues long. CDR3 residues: CASSSGTPGNTIYF. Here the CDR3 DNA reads TGTGCCAGCAGCTCCGGGACACCAGGAAACACCATATATTTT.

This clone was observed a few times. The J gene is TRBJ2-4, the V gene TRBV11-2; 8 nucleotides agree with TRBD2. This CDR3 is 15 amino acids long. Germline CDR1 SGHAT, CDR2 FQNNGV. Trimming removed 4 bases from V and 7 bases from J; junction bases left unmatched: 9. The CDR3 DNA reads TGTGCCAGCAGCTCCGAGGCCGGGGGGGGGAACATTCAGTACTTC. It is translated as CASSSEAGGGNIQYF.

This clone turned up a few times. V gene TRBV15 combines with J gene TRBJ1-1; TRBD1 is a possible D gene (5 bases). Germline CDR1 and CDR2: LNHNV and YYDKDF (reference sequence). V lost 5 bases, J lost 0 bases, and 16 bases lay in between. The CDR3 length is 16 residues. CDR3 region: CATSPTRQQMNTEAFF. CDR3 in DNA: TGTGCCACCAGCCCGACGAGACAGCAAATGAACACTGAAGCTTTCTTT.

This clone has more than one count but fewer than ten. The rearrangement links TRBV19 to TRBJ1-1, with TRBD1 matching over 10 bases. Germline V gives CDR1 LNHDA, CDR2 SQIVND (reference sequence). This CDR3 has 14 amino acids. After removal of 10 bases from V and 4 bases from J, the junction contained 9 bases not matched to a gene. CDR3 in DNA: TGTGCCACACACCGGGACAGGGGAAGCACTGAAGCTTTCTTT. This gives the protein CATHRDRGSTEAFF. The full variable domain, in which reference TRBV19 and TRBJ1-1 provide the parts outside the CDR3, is DGGITQSPKYLFRKEGQNVTLSCEQNLNHDAMYWYRQDPGQGLRLIYYSQIVNDFQKGDIAEGYSVSREKKESFPLTVTSAQKNPTAFYLCATHRDRGSTEAFFGQGTRLTVV.

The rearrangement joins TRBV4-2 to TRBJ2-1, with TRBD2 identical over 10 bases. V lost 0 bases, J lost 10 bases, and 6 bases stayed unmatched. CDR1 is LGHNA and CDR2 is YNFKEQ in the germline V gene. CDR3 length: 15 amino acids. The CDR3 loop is CASSQEASGGPEQFF. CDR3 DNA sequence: TGTGCCAGCAGCCAAGAGGCTAGCGGGGGCCCAGAGCAGTTCTTC.